This T cell receptor (beta chain) was identified in a study of regulatory T cells in long-lasting Graves disease (dated by TCRdb to the early 2020s). Regarding the study in general: To count as having persistent Graves' disease, a patient had to have received antithyroid drug treatment for over 5 years with TSH receptor autoantibodies remaining persistently positive. Persistent Graves' disease patients were compared with newly diagnosed Graves' disease patients by peripheral blood TCR sequencing and RNA sequencing. The study took place in China and was registered as a clinical trial. TCR sequencing covered around 13 persistent and some 20 newly diagnosed Graves' disease patients, around 35 samples in total. Persistent Graves' disease patients in the clinical cohort had taken antithyroid drugs for roughly 10 years on average. What the study reported, not specific to this receptor: Only the TCR beta chain was sequenced and analyzed. Persistent disease showed preferential use of TRBV28, TRBJ1-2 and TRBJ2-5, whereas newly diagnosed disease favored TRBV20-1 and TRBJ2-1. Compared with newly diagnosed patients, patients with persistent Graves' disease had lower TCR Shannon entropy and fewer highly expanded clones, which suggests clonal expansion. More public clonotypes were shared among persistent patients (under 3,000) than among newly diagnosed patients (over 900). The authors acknowledged the small sample size as a limitation that may reduce accuracy. Because the primary lesion, thyroid tissue, could not be accessed, the study looked at peripheral blood alone.

Explained via the paper, the time point label denotes: persistent/refractory GD, antithyroid drugs over 5 years with positive TRAb. For both TCR sequencing and RNA sequencing, RNA was extracted from PBMCs in TRIzol. The diagnosis of Graves' disease was made according to American Thyroid Association guidelines. Patients for the study were recruited at an endocrinology department in Xi'an, China. Each patient gave about 9.1 milliliters of peripheral blood, collected in an EDTA anticoagulant tube. PBMCs were isolated by Ficoll Paque Plus density gradient separation without further T cell sorting. RNA quality was checked with an Agilent 2100 Bioanalyzer and agarose gel, and concentration with a NanoDrop 2000. This clonotype was seen repeatedly, ten times or more. The clone's antigen remains unknown. Within one base of it there is no much larger clone, and no base qualities were kept. CDR1 MNHNS and CDR2 SASEGT were looked up in the germline V gene. From cysteine to phenylalanine, the CDR3 is 15 amino acids long. The read is trimmed to its CDR3 DNA, 45 bases read in frame from base 1. Here V drops 5 bases and J drops 1 base, and the junction holds 7 bases not matched to any gene.

To prepare the library, multiplex PCR was applied. Sequenced on an Illumina HiSeq 4000. iRepertoire HTBI primers and Arm-PCR amplification of CDR3 regions were used to construct TCR beta libraries. Before sequencing, the PCR products went through gel purification. For the original study's pipeline: Gene usage analysis of CDR3 amino acid clonotypes relied on the roughly 60 TRBV and 15 or so TRBJ segments identified across samples. Filtered high-quality paired reads were merged into contigs using COPE and FqMerger. BLAST was used to align contigs to IMGT TRBV, TRBD and TRBJ reference genes, with CDR3 defined following IMGT. Highly expanded clones were defined as clonotypes with a frequency above 0.1%. Shannon entropy served as the measure of repertoire diversity, while the Gini coefficient captured V-J evenness. A clonotype found in more than one individual was treated as public. TCRdb's own reprocessing of the public reads used fastp at Q25 and MiXCR and kept productive beta chains. Entries are consolidated by CDR3 protein sequence, retaining the most common genes and DNA. The V and J calls were not made by the authors but by TCRdb's processing. This sample is represented by about 470,000 distinct CDR3 sequences; less than 25% of them were singletons. The ten largest clones represent about 8.3% of the sample.

The V and J genes are TRBV6-1 and TRBJ1-2; 7 bases in the middle match TRBD1. Sequencing was performed on peripheral blood mononuclear cells (PBMCs), taken when the disease was refractory, from a patient treated with antithyroid drugs. The sequence was collected from a female donor with Graves disease. The sequence in DNA is TGTGCCAGCAGTCCCCCGGGACAGAATAACTATGGCTACACCTTC. This gives the protein CASSPPGQNNYGYTF.